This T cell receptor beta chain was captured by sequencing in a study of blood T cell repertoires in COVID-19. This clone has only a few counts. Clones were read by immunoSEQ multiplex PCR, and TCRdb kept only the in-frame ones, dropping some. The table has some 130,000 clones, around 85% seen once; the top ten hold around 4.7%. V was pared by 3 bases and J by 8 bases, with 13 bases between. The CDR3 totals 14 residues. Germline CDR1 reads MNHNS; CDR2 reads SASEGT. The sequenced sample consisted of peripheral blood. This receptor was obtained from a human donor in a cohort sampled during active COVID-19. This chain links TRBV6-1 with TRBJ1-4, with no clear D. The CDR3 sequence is CASSDWSSEEKLFF. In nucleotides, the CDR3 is TGTGCCAGCAGTGATTGGTCATCCGAGGAAAAACTGTTTTTT.